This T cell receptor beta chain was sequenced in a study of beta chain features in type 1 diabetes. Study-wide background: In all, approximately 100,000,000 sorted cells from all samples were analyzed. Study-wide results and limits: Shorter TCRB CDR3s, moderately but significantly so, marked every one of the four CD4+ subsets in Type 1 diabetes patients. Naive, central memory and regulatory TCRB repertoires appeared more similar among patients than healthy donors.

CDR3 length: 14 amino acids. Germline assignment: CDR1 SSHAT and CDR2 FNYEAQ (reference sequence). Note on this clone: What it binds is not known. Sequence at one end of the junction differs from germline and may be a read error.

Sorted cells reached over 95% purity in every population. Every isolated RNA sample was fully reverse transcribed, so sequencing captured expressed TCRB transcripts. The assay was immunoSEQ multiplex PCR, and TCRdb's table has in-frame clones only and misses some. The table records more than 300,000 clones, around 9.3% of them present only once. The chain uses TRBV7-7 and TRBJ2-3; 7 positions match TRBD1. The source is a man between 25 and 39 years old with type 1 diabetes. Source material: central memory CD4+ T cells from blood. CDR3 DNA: TGTGCTAGCAGCAAGACAGGGTTCAAGGATACGCAGTATTTT. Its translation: CASSKTGFKDTQYF.